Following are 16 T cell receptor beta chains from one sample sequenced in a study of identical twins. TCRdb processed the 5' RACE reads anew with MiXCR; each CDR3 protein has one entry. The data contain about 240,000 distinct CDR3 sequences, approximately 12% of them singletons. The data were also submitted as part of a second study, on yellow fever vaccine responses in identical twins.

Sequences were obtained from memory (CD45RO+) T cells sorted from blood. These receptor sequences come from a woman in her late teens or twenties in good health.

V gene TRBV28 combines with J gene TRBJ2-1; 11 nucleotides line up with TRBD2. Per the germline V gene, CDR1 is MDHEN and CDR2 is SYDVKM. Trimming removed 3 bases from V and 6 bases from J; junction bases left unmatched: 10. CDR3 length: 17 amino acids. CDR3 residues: CASSFLSGRGVGNEQFF. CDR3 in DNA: TGTGCCAGCAGTTTTCTTAGCGGGAGGGGGGTAGGCAATGAGCAGTTCTTC.

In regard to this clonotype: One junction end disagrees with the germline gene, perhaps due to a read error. CDR3 protein: CASSPAGGEQCF. The CDR3 DNA reads TGTGCCAGCAGCCCCGCCGGCGGCGAGCAGTGCTTC. This sequence joins TRBV3-1 and TRBJ2-7; D gene uncertain. The CDR3 covers 12 residues. The germline CDR1 and CDR2 sequences are LGHDT and YNNKEL (reference sequence).

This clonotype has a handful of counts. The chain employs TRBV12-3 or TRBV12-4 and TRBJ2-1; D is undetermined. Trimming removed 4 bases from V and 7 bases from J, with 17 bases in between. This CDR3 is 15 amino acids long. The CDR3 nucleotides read TGTGCCAGCAGTTCGACCGAAAAGCTTTATAATGAGCAGTTCTTC. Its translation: CASSSTEKLYNEQFF.

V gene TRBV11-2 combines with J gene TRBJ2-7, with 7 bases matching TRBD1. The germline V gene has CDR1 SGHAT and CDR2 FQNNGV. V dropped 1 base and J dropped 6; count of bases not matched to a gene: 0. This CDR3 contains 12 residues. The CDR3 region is CASSLAGGEQYF. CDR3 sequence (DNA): TGTGCCAGCAGCTTAGCAGGGGGCGAGCAGTACTTC.

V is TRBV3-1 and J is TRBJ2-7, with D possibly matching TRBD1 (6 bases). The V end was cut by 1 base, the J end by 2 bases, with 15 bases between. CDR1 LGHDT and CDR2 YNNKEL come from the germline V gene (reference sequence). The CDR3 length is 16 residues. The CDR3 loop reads CASSQVPGGQAYEQYF. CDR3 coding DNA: TGTGCCAGCAGCCAAGTCCCTGGGGGACAAGCCTACGAGCAGTACTTC.

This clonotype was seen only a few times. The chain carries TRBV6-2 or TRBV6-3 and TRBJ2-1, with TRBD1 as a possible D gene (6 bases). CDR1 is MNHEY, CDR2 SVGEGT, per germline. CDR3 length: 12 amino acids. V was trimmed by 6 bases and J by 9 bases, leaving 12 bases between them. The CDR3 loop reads CASSPTRGEQFF. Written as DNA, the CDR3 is TGTGCCAGCAGCCCAACCAGGGGTGAGCAGTTCTTC.

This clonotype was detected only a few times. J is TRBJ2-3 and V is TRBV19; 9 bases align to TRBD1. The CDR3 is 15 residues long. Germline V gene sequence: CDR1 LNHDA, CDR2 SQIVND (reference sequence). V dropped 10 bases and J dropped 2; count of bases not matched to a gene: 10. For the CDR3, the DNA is TGTGCCACCAGTCAGGGGACAGGGTTCACAGATACGCAGTATTTT. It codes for CATSQGTGFTDTQYF. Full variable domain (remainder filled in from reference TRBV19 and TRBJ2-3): DGGITQSPKYLFRKEGQNVTLSCEQNLNHDAMYWYRQDPGQGLRLIYYSQIVNDFQKGDIAEGYSVSREKKESFPLTVTSAQKNPTAFYLCATSQGTGFTDTQYFGPGTRLTVL.

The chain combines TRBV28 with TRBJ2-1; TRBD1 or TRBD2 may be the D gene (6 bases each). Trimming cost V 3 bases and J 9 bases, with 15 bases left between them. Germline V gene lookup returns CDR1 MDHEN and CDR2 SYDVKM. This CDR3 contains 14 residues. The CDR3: CASSFPRGAREQFF. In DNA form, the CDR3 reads TGTGCCAGCAGTTTCCCGAGGGGGGCTCGTGAGCAGTTCTTC.

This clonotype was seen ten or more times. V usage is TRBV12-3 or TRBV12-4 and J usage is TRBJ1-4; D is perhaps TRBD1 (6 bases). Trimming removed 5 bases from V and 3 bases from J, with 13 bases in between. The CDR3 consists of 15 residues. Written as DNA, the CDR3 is TGTGCCAGCAGTCTACTGACAGGCTCTAATGAAAAACTGTTTTTT. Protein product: CASSLLTGSNEKLFF.

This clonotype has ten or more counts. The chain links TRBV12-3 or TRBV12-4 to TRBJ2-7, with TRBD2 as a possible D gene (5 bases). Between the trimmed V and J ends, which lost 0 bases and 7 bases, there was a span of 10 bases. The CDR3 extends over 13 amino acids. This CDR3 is CASSLALTGEQYF. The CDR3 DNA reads TGTGCCAGCAGTTTAGCGCTAACGGGGGAGCAGTACTTC.

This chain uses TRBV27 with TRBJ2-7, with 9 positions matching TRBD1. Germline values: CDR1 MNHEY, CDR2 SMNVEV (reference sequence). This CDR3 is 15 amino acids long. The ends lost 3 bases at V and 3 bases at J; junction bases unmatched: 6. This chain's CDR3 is CASSFRPGQGYEQYF. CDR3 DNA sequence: TGTGCCAGCAGTTTTCGGCCGGGACAGGGCTACGAGCAGTACTTC.

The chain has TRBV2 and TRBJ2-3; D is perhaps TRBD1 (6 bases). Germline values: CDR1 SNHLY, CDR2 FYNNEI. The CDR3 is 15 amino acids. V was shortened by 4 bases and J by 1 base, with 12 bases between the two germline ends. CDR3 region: CASSVRTGRTDTQYF. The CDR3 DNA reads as TGTGCCAGCAGTGTCAGAACAGGGCGCACAGATACGCAGTATTTT.

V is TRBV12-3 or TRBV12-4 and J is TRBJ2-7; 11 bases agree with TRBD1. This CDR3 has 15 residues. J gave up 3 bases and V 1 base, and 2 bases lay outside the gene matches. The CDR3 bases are TGTGCCAGCAGTTTAGAGGACAGGGGGCTCTACGAGCAGTACTTC. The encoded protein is CASSLEDRGLYEQYF.

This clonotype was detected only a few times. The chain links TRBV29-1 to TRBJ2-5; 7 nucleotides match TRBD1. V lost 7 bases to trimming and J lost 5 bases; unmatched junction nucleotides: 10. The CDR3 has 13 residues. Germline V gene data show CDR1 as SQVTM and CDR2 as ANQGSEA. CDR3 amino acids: CSAGTEPWETQYF. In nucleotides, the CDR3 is TGCAGCGCAGGGACAGAACCTTGGGAGACCCAGTACTTC.

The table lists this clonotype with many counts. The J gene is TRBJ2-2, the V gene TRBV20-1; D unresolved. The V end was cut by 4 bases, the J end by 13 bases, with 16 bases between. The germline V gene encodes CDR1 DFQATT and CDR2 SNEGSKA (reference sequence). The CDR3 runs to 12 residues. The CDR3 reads CSATIDRGWLFF. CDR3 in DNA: TGCAGTGCTACCATCGACCGAGGATGGCTGTTTTTT.

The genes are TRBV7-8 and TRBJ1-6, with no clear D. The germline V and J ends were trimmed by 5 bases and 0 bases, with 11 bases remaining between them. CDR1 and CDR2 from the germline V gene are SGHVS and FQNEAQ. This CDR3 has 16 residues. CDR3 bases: TGTGCCAGCAGCAATCCGTCGAGCTCCTATAATTCACCCCTCCACTTT. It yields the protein CASSNPSSSYNSPLHF.